Listed here are 12 T cell receptor beta chains from one sample, sequenced in a study of beta chain features in type 1 diabetes. Sequenced material consisted of expressed TCRB transcripts (all of the isolated RNA was reverse transcribed). Libraries were prepared by immunoSEQ multiplex PCR; TCRdb keeps only in-frame clonotypes and omits some of them. This table holds a few hundred thousand clones, 14% found once. Specimen: naive CD4+ T cells from blood. Source of these receptors: a man aged 25 to 45 in good health.

V usage is TRBV7-9 and J usage is TRBJ2-3, with TRBD2 matching over 11 bases. The CDR3 has 19 residues. CDR1 SEHNR and CDR2 FQNEAQ come from the germline V gene (reference sequence). J lost 0 bases, V lost 4 bases, and 12 bases had no gene match. CDR3 loop: CASSSPGLAGLTSTDTQYF. The CDR3 nucleotides read TGTGCCAGCAGCTCCCCAGGACTAGCGGGCTTAACTAGCACAGATACGCAGTATTTT.

This clone was seen a few times. The chain is built from TRBV12-5 and TRBJ2-7; D gene uncertain. Trimming removed 1 base from V and 2 bases from J, with 6 bases in between. The CDR3 runs to 13 residues. Germline CDR1 and CDR2: LGHNT and FRNRAP. The CDR3 loop reads CASGLGGTYEQYF. DNA for the CDR3: TGTGCTAGTGGTTTGGGAGGAACCTACGAGCAGTACTTC. The whole variable domain, remainder taken from reference TRBV12-5 and TRBJ2-7, is DARVTQTPRHKVTEMGQEVTMRCQPILGHNTVFWYRQTMMQGLELLAYFRNRAPLDDSGMPKDRFSAEMPDATLATLKIQPSEPRDSAVYFCASGLGGTYEQYFGPGTRLTVT.

This clone has just a few counts. V usage is TRBV5-1 and J usage is TRBJ2-3; weak D call: TRBD2 (6 bases). This CDR3 spans 14 amino acids. The V and J ends lost 3 bases and 1 base respectively, with 9 bases between them. CDR1 SGHRS and CDR2 YFSETQ come from the germline V gene. The CDR3 protein is CASSSGGGTDTQYF. Here the CDR3 DNA reads TGCGCCAGCAGCTCTGGAGGGGGCACAGATACGCAGTATTTT. Full variable domain (missing parts from reference TRBV5-1 and TRBJ2-3): KAGVTQTPRYLIKTRGQQVTLSCSPISGHRSVSWYQQTPGQGLQFLFEYFSETQRNKGNFPGRFSGRQFSNSRSEMNVSTLELGDSALYLCASSSGGGTDTQYFGPGTRLTVL.

The gene calls are TRBV7-9 and TRBJ2-3; TRBD2 agrees at 8 bases. This CDR3 spans 17 amino acids. In germline, CDR1 is SEHNR, CDR2 FQNEAQ (reference sequence). V trimming: 0 bases; J trimming: 1 base; junction bases outside the gene matches: 6. CDR3 sequence reads: CASSLAQLAVRTDTQYF. In nucleotides, the CDR3 is TGTGCCAGCAGCTTAGCACAACTAGCGGTACGCACAGATACGCAGTATTTT.

This clone was seen a few times. The chain is built from TRBV6-5 and TRBJ1-1; D remains ambiguous. With 6 bases removed from V and 3 bases from J, the gap between germline ends came to 8 bases. The CDR3 loop spans 12 amino acids. Germline values: CDR1 MNHEY, CDR2 SVGAGI. The CDR3: CASSRPDTEAFF. For the CDR3, the DNA is TGTGCCAGCAGCAGACCGGACACTGAAGCTTTCTTT.

This chain links TRBV1 with TRBJ1-6; no DNA check was done on the table's D call, TRBD1. TRBV1 is a pseudogene. The CDR3 is made up of 14 amino acids. The CDR3 spells CTSIQGARNSPLHF. The DNA for the CDR3 is TGCACCAGCATCCAGGGGGCTCGTAATTCACCCCTCCACTTT.

This chain connects TRBV6-1 to TRBJ1-6, with a tentative D call TRBD1 (6 bases). The V gene lost 10 bases and the J gene lost 8 bases, with 12 bases spanning the gap. Germline V CDR1 and CDR2: MNHNS, SASEGT. CDR3 length equals 12 residues. The CDR3 region is CAIAGDYSPLHF. The CDR3 bases are TGTGCCATCGCAGGGGATTATTCACCCCTCCACTTT.

This chain joins TRBV28 and TRBJ2-1, with D possibly TRBD1 on 5 matching bases. Trimming shortened V by 4 bases and J by 0 bases, and 7 bases separated the two germline ends. Germline V lookup: CDR1 MDHEN, CDR2 SYDVKM. The CDR3 is 14 amino acids. Here the CDR3 reads CASSWGLSYNEQFF. CDR3 bases: TGTGCCAGCAGTTGGGGCCTCTCCTACAATGAGCAGTTCTTC.

This clone came up a few times. V and J are TRBV4-3 and TRBJ2-7; unclear D gene. V was trimmed by 0 bases and J by 7 bases, leaving 13 bases between them. The germline gives CDR1 LGHNA, CDR2 YSLEER. The CDR3 length is 14 residues. The CDR3 spells CASSQDYGFWEQYV. The CDR3 bases are TGCGCCAGCAGCCAAGACTACGGATTTTGGGAGCAGTACGTC.

This clone was detected a few times. The CDR3 loop reads CASSPRTSGSSYNEQFF. The CDR3 region has the DNA TGTGCCAGCTCACCAAGAACTAGCGGGAGCTCCTACAATGAGCAGTTCTTC. The chain couples TRBV18 to TRBJ2-1; 11 nucleotides line up with TRBD2. Unmatched junction bases numbered 3, after V lost 2 bases and J lost 0 bases. Germline V gene sequence: CDR1 KGHSH, CDR2 LQKENI. The CDR3 loop spans 17 amino acids.

This clone was seen more than once but under ten times. The chain carries TRBV29-1 and TRBJ2-5, with TRBD2 identical over 13 bases. The junction had 4 bases not matched to a gene; V was cut back by 6 bases and J by 3 bases. Germline CDR1 reads SQVTM; CDR2 reads ANQGSEA. The CDR3 has 14 residues. CDR3 amino acids: CSVSGTSGKETQYF. CDR3 DNA sequence: TGCAGCGTATCCGGGACTAGCGGGAAAGAGACCCAGTACTTC. Based on the CDR3 plus reference TRBV29-1 and TRBJ2-5, the full variable domain is SAVISQKPSRDICQRGTSLTIQCQVDSQVTMMFWYRQQPGQSLTLIATANQGSEATYESGFVIDKFPISRPNLTFSTLTVSNMSPEDSSIYLCSVSGTSGKETQYFGPGTRLLVL.

The chain is built from TRBV10-3 and TRBJ2-3; D unresolved. Germline V CDR1 and CDR2: ENHRY, SYGVKD. The CDR3 spans 13 residues. V was trimmed by 6 bases and J by 6 bases, leaving 13 bases between them. The CDR3 sequence is CAIRPDRVDTQYF. As DNA, the CDR3 is TGTGCCATCAGACCGGACCGTGTTGATACGCAGTATTTT.